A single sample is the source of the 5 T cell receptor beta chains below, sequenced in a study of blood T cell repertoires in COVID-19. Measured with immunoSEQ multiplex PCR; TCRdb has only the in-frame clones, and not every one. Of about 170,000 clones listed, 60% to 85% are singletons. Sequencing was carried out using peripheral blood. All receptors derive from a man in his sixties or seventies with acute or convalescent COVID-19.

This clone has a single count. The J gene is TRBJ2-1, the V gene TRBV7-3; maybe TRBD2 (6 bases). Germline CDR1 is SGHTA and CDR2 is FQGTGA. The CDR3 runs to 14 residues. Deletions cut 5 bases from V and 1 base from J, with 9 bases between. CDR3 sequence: CASSPRGSYNEQFF. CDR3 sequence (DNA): TGTGCCAGCAGCCCCCGGGGGTCCTACAATGAGCAGTTCTTC.

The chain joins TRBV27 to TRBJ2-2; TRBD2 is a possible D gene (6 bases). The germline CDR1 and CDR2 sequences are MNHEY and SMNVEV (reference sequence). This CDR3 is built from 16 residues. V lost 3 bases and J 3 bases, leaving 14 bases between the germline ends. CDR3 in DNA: TGTGCCAGCAGTTTGGCCGGGGGAGTGTACACCGGGGAGCTGTTTTTT. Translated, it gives CASSLAGGVYTGELFF.

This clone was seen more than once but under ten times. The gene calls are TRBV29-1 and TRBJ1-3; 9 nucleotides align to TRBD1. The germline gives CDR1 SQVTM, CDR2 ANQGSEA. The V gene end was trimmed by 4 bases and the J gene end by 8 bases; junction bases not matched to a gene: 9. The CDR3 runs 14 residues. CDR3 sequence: CSVGRDRVGDTIYF. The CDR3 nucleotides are TGCAGCGTTGGTAGGGACAGGGTCGGGGACACCATATATTTT.

The CDR3 protein is CASSYDRGETQYF. The CDR3 DNA sequence: TGTGCCAGCAGTTATGACAGGGGGGAGACCCAGTACTTC. The genes are TRBV6-5 and TRBJ2-5; 9 nucleotides line up with TRBD1. The germline CDR1 and CDR2 sequences are MNHEY and SVGAGI. The CDR3 spans 13 residues. Trimming took 3 bases from V and 5 from J; bases not matched to a gene: 1.

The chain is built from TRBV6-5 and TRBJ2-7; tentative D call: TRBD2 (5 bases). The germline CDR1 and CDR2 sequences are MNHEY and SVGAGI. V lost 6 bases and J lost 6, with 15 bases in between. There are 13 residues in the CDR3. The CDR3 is CASSASSGIEQYF. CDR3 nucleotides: TGTGCCAGCAGCGCAAGCTCGGGGATCGAGCAGTACTTC.